This T cell receptor beta chain was recovered during a study of CD8 T cells in Susac syndrome. Regarding the study as a whole: Within total CD8+ repertoires, approximately 16 Susac-specific public clones were found, and within CD8+ TEMRA repertoires, five.

Random hexamers were used to reverse transcribe about 0.5 to 1 ug of RNA. MiXCR, applied by TCRdb to the immunoSEQ multiplex PCR reads, yields one record per CDR3 protein. The table records under 200,000 distinct CDR3 sequences, approximately 95% of them present only once. The CDR3 has 13 amino acids. Germline V gives CDR1 MRHNA, CDR2 SNTAGT. J lost 6 bases, V lost 3 bases, and 2 bases had no gene match. Sequencing of TCR beta was carried out in blood CD8+ and CD4+ T cells. Comment on this clonotype: No antigen is known for it.

The sequence was collected from a human donor with Susac syndrome. The V call is TRBV6-4, the J call TRBJ1-5; TRBD1 matches 7 bases. The specimen sequenced was CD8+ T cells from PBMCs. The DNA of the CDR3 is TGTGCCAGCAGTGAGCAGGGGGGTCAGCCCCAGCATTTT. Translated, it gives CASSEQGGQPQHF.